The 15 T cell receptor beta chains listed next were all sequenced from one sample in a study of T cell responses to AZD1222 COVID-19 vaccine. Clones were sequenced by immunoSEQ multiplex PCR, and TCRdb holds only the in-frame ones, with some missing. The sample lists 120,000 or so clones, about 90% occurring once. The sample here was peripheral blood, taken on day 0 of AZD1222 vaccination. The origin of the receptors is an adult in good health.

This clone was counted between two and nine times. The rearrangement joins TRBV2 to TRBJ1-3, with 9 bases aligning to TRBD1. Germline CDR1 SNHLY, CDR2 FYNNEI. Trimming at V came to 5 bases and at J to 3 bases, leaving 5 bases not matched to a gene. This CDR3 comprises 15 residues. The CDR3 loop reads CASSPGQGNGNTIYF. The DNA of the CDR3 is TGTGCCAGCAGTCCAGGACAGGGGAATGGAAACACCATATATTTT.

CDR3 region: CASSELLWTGKGETQYF. The CDR3 bases are TGTGCCAGCAGTGAACTTCTATGGACAGGGAAAGGAGAGACCCAGTACTTC. The chain is built from TRBV6-1 and TRBJ2-5; the match to TRBD1 covers 8 bases. This CDR3 contains 17 residues. The germline CDR1 and CDR2 sequences are MNHNS and SASEGT. Trimming took 2 bases from V and 4 from J; bases not matched to a gene: 12.

This clone was observed once. The chain employs TRBV11-3 and TRBJ2-7, with a tentative D call TRBD2 (5 bases). V lost 5 bases and J 2 bases, leaving 19 bases between the germline ends. Per germline, CDR1 SGHNT and CDR2 YENEEA. This CDR3 region has 16 residues. This CDR3 reads CASSPSGPAWAYEQYF. For the CDR3, the DNA is TGTGCCAGCAGCCCCAGCGGCCCAGCCTGGGCCTACGAGCAGTACTTC. Based on the CDR3 plus reference TRBV11-3 and TRBJ2-7, the full variable domain is EAGVVQSPRYKIIEKKQPVAFWCNPISGHNTLYWYLQNLGQGPELLIRYENEEAVDDSQLPKDRFSAERLKGVDSTLKIQPAELGDSAVYLCASSPSGPAWAYEQYFGPGTRLTVT.

The V gene is TRBV5-6, the J gene TRBJ2-7; 9 nucleotides agree with TRBD1. Germline V CDR1 and CDR2: SGHDT, YYEEEE. There are 15 residues in the CDR3. Trimming at V came to 0 bases and at J to 3 bases, leaving 4 bases not matched to a gene. The CDR3 DNA is TGTGCCAGCAGCTTGGTAGGGACAGGGTTCTACGAGCAGTACTTC. The encoded protein is CASSLVGTGFYEQYF.

V is TRBV5-1 and J is TRBJ1-6; 10 bases agree with TRBD1. Germline CDR1 is SGHRS and CDR2 is YFSETQ. V shed 4 bases and J 8 bases; nucleotides not matched to a gene: 9. This CDR3 is built from 16 residues. In DNA form, the CDR3 reads TGCGCCAGCAGCAGGCTGGGACAGGGGAAACATTCACCCCTCCACTTT. This sequence encodes CASSRLGQGKHSPLHF. Complete variable domain (other parts from reference TRBV5-1 and TRBJ1-6): KAGVTQTPRYLIKTRGQQVTLSCSPISGHRSVSWYQQTPGQGLQFLFEYFSETQRNKGNFPGRFSGRQFSNSRSEMNVSTLELGDSALYLCASSRLGQGKHSPLHFGNGTRLTVT.

V usage is TRBV6-5 and J usage is TRBJ2-7, with D perhaps TRBD1 or TRBD2 (6 bases each). V lost 5 bases, J lost 5 bases, and 16 bases lay in between. Germline assignment: CDR1 MNHEY and CDR2 SVGAGI. This CDR3 has 14 amino acids. The CDR3 loop is CASSPGTRGHEQYF. In DNA, the CDR3 is TGTGCCAGCAGTCCCGGGACTCGGGGGCACGAGCAGTACTTC.

The chain links TRBV27 to TRBJ2-7; possibly TRBD1 for D (6 bases). CDR1 is MNHEY and CDR2 is SMNVEV in the germline V gene (reference sequence). Trimming took off 5 bases at V and 3 bases at J, with 8 bases between the two ends. The CDR3 is 12 amino acids. The CDR3 bases are TGTGCCAGCAGTCCGACAGGCTACGAGCAGTACTTC. It yields the protein CASSPTGYEQYF.

The chain is built from TRBV5-1 and TRBJ2-2; no clear D. Germline V gene data show CDR1 as SGHRS and CDR2 as YFSETQ. CDR3 size: 11 residues. V shed 6 bases and J shed 6 bases, with 6 bases lying between them. The CDR3: CASTSAGELFF. In nucleotides, the CDR3 is TGCGCCAGCACCTCAGCCGGGGAGCTGTTTTTT.

This chain links TRBV12-3 or TRBV12-4 with TRBJ1-1; no firm D call. The CDR3 spans 11 residues. V lost 6 bases and J lost 3, with 5 bases in between. The CDR3 DNA follows: TGTGCCAGCAGGGCCCACACTGAAGCTTTCTTT. The encoded protein is CASRAHTEAFF.

The chain joins TRBV19 to TRBJ2-1; TRBD2 agrees at 9 bases. This CDR3 spans 16 amino acids. J gave up 4 bases and V 4 bases, and 8 bases lay outside the gene matches. Germline-derived CDR1 and CDR2 are LNHDA and SQIVND (reference sequence). CDR3 in amino acids: CASSTRTSDTYNEQFF. The CDR3 DNA sequence: TGTGCCAGTAGTACTCGGACTAGCGATACATACAATGAGCAGTTCTTC.

The chain recombines TRBV28 with TRBJ1-2; D is ambiguous. The ends were cut back, 1 base at V and 1 base at J, with 7 bases in the middle. Germline assignment: CDR1 MDHEN and CDR2 SYDVKM. The CDR3 loop spans 14 amino acids. The CDR3 sequence is CASSLYQLNYGYTF. Here the CDR3 DNA reads TGTGCCAGCAGTTTATACCAACTTAACTATGGCTACACCTTC.

The chain uses TRBV27 and TRBJ1-2; maybe TRBD1 (5 bases). CDR3 length: 15 amino acids. Germline values: CDR1 MNHEY, CDR2 SMNVEV (reference sequence). V dropped 0 bases and J dropped 7 bases, with 15 bases sitting between them. CDR3 nucleotide sequence: TGTGCCAGCAGTTTATCCTTCGGGACCTACTTTGGCTACACCTTC. Translation: CASSLSFGTYFGYTF.

This clone was counted once. This chain joins TRBV7-9 and TRBJ1-1; possible D gene TRBD1, 6 bases. The germline V gene encodes CDR1 SEHNR and CDR2 FQNEAQ (reference sequence). With 2 bases removed from V and 6 bases from J, the gap between germline ends came to 7 bases. The CDR3 spans 12 residues. CDR3 sequence (DNA): TGTGCCAGCAGCTTAAGGGGGGCTGAAGCTTTCTTT. The encoded protein is CASSLRGAEAFF.

Here the CDR3 reads CASSLSGSETDTQYF. CDR3 in DNA: TGTGCCAGCAGCCTTAGCGGGAGTGAAACAGATACGCAGTATTTT. This chain uses TRBV7-2 with TRBJ2-3; TRBD2 agrees at 9 bases. The CDR3 sequence is 15 residues long. The V segment lost 5 bases and the J segment 3 bases; nucleotides outside the gene matches: 6. Germline V gene sequence: CDR1 SGHTA, CDR2 FQGNSA.

This chain uses TRBV7-2 with TRBJ1-5; a weak D match, TRBD1 (6 bases). Trimming cost V 3 bases and J 2 bases, with 14 bases left between them. This CDR3 has 16 residues. Germline CDR1 SGHTA, CDR2 FQGNSA. The CDR3 here is CASSFVGAGGNQPQHF. Written as DNA, the CDR3 is TGTGCCAGCAGCTTTGTGGGGGCCGGAGGCAATCAGCCCCAGCATTTT. The full variable domain, in which reference TRBV7-2 and TRBJ1-5 provide the parts outside the CDR3, is GAGVSQSPSNKVTEKGKDVELRCDPISGHTALYWYRQSLGQGLEFLIYFQGNSAPDKSGLPSDRFSAERTGGSVSTLTIQRTQQEDSAVYLCASSFVGAGGNQPQHFGDGTRLSIL.